The 18 T cell receptor beta chains listed next were all sequenced from one sample in a study of blood T cell repertoires in COVID-19. Produced via immunoSEQ multiplex PCR; TCRdb's table is partial and in-frame only. The table lists roughly 220,000 clones, 70% to 85% of them singletons. Input material: PBMCs or T cells enriched from blood (not recorded which). The receptor set was obtained from a man aged 40-49 years who had recovered from COVID-19.

This clone was seen a few times. V and J are TRBV4-1 and TRBJ2-4; 8 nucleotides agree with TRBD2. Looked up from germline, CDR1 is MGHRA and CDR2 is YSYEKL. V gave up 4 bases and J gave up 0 bases; unmatched junction bases: 11. This CDR3 spans 18 amino acids. The CDR3 DNA follows: TGCGCCAGCAGCCTTACAGGGTTAGCGGGGATAGCCAAAAACATTCAGTACTTC. It translates to CASSLTGLAGIAKNIQYF.

The chain has TRBV5-1 and TRBJ1-1, with D possibly matching TRBD1 (5 bases). CDR1 and CDR2 from the germline V gene are SGHRS and YFSETQ. V gave up 5 bases and J gave up 1 base, with 9 bases separating them. CDR3 length: 13 amino acids. The CDR3 reads CASRFDRNTEAFF. CDR3 nucleotide sequence: TGCGCCAGCAGATTTGACAGGAACACTGAAGCTTTCTTT. The full variable domain, rest sourced from reference TRBV5-1 and TRBJ1-1, is KAGVTQTPRYLIKTRGQQVTLSCSPISGHRSVSWYQQTPGQGLQFLFEYFSETQRNKGNFPGRFSGRQFSNSRSEMNVSTLELGDSALYLCASRFDRNTEAFFGQGTRLTVV.

This chain links TRBV11-2 with TRBJ2-7, with 11 nucleotides matching TRBD2. Losses at the gene ends were 5 bases for V and 2 bases for J; bases not matched to a gene: 5. Germline V CDR1 and CDR2: SGHAT, FQNNGV. The CDR3 contains 15 residues. Written as DNA, the CDR3 is TGTGCCAGCAGCCGGGGGACTAGCGGAGCCTACGAGCAGTACTTC. As protein: CASSRGTSGAYEQYF.

The V call is TRBV7-2, the J call TRBJ2-7; D is uncertain. Germline CDR1 is SGHTA and CDR2 is FQGNSA. V was shortened by 4 bases and J by 0 bases, with 7 bases between the two germline ends. The CDR3 is made up of 13 amino acids. The CDR3 coding sequence is TGTGCCAGCAGCTGGGCCAGCTCCTACGAGCAGTACTTC. Its translation is CASSWASSYEQYF.

The chain combines TRBV10-1 with TRBJ2-3, with TRBD2 as a possible D gene (7 bases). The CDR3 sequence is 19 residues long. The V end was cut by 0 bases, the J end by 1 base, with 20 bases between. Germline V lookup: CDR1 WNHNN, CDR2 SYGVQD (reference sequence). The CDR3 DNA reads as TGCGCCAGCAGTGAGTCGAAGGGGGGTGTAAGCGGGGGCACAGATACGCAGTATTTT. Encoded protein: CASSESKGGVSGGTDTQYF.

The gene calls are TRBV5-4 and TRBJ1-2; TRBD1 matches at 10 bases. Unmatched junction bases numbered 7, after V lost 4 bases and J lost 13 bases. This CDR3 is 12 amino acids long. Germline V lookup: CDR1 SGHNT, CDR2 YYREEE (reference sequence). The CDR3 region has the DNA TGTGCCAGCAGCCTCGGGACAGGGGATAGCACCTTC. Translated: CASSLGTGDSTF.

The chain carries TRBV5-7 and TRBJ1-2; TRBD1 might be the D (6 bases). TRBV5-7 is identified as an open reading frame with a role that is uncertain. The CDR3 covers 18 residues. Between the trimmed V and J ends, which lost 3 bases and 0 bases, there was a span of 21 bases. The CDR3 bases are TGTGCCAGCAGCTGCACCGGGACAACCTTTCTAGCTAACTATGGCTACACCTTC. Translating gives CASSCTGTTFLANYGYTF.

The V call is TRBV4-1, the J call TRBJ2-7; D may be TRBD1 (8 bases). CDR1 is MGHRA and CDR2 is YSYEKL in the germline V gene. The CDR3 has 18 amino acids. V lost 4 bases, J lost 5 bases, and 27 bases lay in between. The CDR3, as DNA: TGCGCCAGCAGCCCTATAACCCGAACACAGGGGGGGATGGACGAGCAGTACTTC. Residues: CASSPITRTQGGMDEQYF.

The chain links TRBV28 to TRBJ1-3; unclear D gene. CDR3 length: 13 residues. The ends were cut back, 6 bases at V and 4 bases at J, with 10 bases in the middle. Germline V gene data show CDR1 as MDHEN and CDR2 as SYDVKM. The CDR3 nucleotides read TGTGCCAGCAGGACGAGAGCGGGAAACACCATATATTTT. This encodes CASRTRAGNTIYF.

The V and J genes are TRBV15 and TRBJ1-4, with 8 nucleotides matching TRBD1. V lost 5 bases to trimming and J lost 4 bases; unmatched junction nucleotides: 6. This CDR3 has 15 amino acids. Germline V gene sequence: CDR1 LNHNV, CDR2 YYDKDF (reference sequence). CDR3 DNA sequence: TGTGCCACCAGCTATCAGGGGGCCTTTAATGAAAAACTGTTTTTT. This gives the protein CATSYQGAFNEKLFF.

A few counts support this clone. The chain employs TRBV11-2 and TRBJ1-5; D is unresolved. Germline V gives CDR1 SGHAT, CDR2 FQNNGV. Trimming left V 5 bases short and J 1 base short, with 15 bases between. This CDR3 has 16 amino acids. The DNA for the CDR3 is TGTGCCAGCAGCGCAGGCCCTGCGGGGAGCAATCAGCCCCAGCATTTT. Amino acids: CASSAGPAGSNQPQHF.

This chain links TRBV30 with TRBJ1-1, with D tentatively TRBD1 (5 bases). The CDR3 consists of 11 residues. Germline CDR1 GTSNPN, CDR2 SVGIG (reference sequence). The germline V and J ends were trimmed by 3 bases and 7 bases, with 9 bases remaining between them. The CDR3 spells CAWRRGIEAFF. The CDR3 bases are TGTGCCTGGAGAAGGGGAATTGAAGCTTTCTTT.

This sequence joins TRBV10-3 and TRBJ1-5; TRBD1 is a possible D gene (6 bases). V lost 4 bases and J 0 bases, leaving 19 bases between the germline ends. The V gene's germline CDR1 is ENHRY and CDR2 SYGVKD. This CDR3 comprises 18 residues. CDR3: CAISGSWTAGYSNQPQHF. The CDR3, as DNA: TGTGCCATCAGTGGATCGTGGACAGCGGGATATAGCAATCAGCCCCAGCATTTT.

The chain couples TRBV6-6 to TRBJ2-3; D possibly corresponds to TRBD1 (5 bases). Germline V gene data show CDR1 as MNHNY and CDR2 as SVGAGI (reference sequence). Trimming took off 5 bases at V and 0 bases at J, with 12 bases between the two ends. The CDR3 spans 15 residues. In DNA, the CDR3 is TGTGCCAGCAGTCCGCAGGGTATTAGCACAGATACGCAGTATTTT. It translates to CASSPQGISTDTQYF.

The CDR3 DNA reads TGTGCCAGCAGCCGCGGCAATGAGCAGTTCTTC. This gives the protein CASSRGNEQFF. The chain carries TRBV11-2 and TRBJ2-1, with unresolved D. The CDR3 has 11 amino acids. The germline gives CDR1 SGHAT, CDR2 FQNNGV. Trimming took 5 bases from V and 6 from J, leaving 5 bases between them.

The chain uses TRBV27 and TRBJ1-4; 8 nucleotides line up with TRBD1. The CDR3 runs to 15 residues. V shed 4 bases and J 6 bases; nucleotides not matched to a gene: 7. Germline V lookup: CDR1 MNHEY, CDR2 SMNVEV (reference sequence). The DNA for the CDR3 is TGTGCCAGCAGTTATGGACAGGGTTGGGATGAAAAACTGTTTTTT. This translates into CASSYGQGWDEKLFF.

The DNA of the CDR3 is TGTGCCAGCTCACCACCAGGGACAGCTAAATACGAGCAGTACTTC. As protein: CASSPPGTAKYEQYF. The rearrangement joins TRBV18 to TRBJ2-7; 7 bases fit TRBD1. The germline V gene encodes CDR1 KGHSH and CDR2 LQKENI. V dropped 0 bases and J dropped 4; count of bases not matched to a gene: 6. The CDR3 has 15 residues.

The rearrangement uses TRBV11-2 and TRBJ2-7; D remains unclear. The CDR3 has 13 residues. Germline V gene sequence: CDR1 SGHAT, CDR2 FQNNGV. Trimming shortened V by 1 base and J by 5 bases, and 9 bases separated the two germline ends. CDR3 amino acids: CASSLAGTHEQYF. CDR3 in DNA: TGTGCCAGCAGCTTAGCAGGTACCCACGAGCAGTACTTC. Full variable domain (rest looked up from reference TRBV11-2 and TRBJ2-7): EAGVAQSPRYKIIEKRQSVAFWCNPISGHATLYWYQQILGQGPKLLIQFQNNGVVDDSQLPKDRFSAERLKGVDSTLKIQPAKLEDSAVYLCASSLAGTHEQYFGPGTRLTVT.